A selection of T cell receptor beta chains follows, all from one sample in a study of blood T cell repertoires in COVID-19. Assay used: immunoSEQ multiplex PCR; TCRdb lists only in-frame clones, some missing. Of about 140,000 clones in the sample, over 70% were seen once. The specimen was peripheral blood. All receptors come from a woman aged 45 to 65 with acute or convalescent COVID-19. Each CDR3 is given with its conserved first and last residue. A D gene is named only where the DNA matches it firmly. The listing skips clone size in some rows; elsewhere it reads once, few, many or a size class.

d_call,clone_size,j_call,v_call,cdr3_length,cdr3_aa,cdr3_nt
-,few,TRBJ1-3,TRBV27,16,CASSSGTSFSGNTIYF,TGTGCCAGCAGCTCCGGGACATCTTTCTCTGGAAACACCATATATTTT
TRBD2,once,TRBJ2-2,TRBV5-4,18,CASSPPASGSPLTGELFF,TGTGCCAGCAGCCCGCCCGCTAGCGGGAGCCCTCTCACCGGGGAGCTGTTTTTT
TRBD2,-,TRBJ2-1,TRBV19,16,CASSPPGTSSYNEQFF,TGTGCCAGTAGCCCCCCCGGGACTAGCTCCTACAATGAGCAGTTCTTC
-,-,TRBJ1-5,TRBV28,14,CASSLPVIYQPQHF,TGTGCCAGCAGCCTTCCGGTCATTTATCAGCCCCAGCATTTT
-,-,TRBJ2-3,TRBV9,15,CASSPQVASTDTQYF,TGTGCCAGCAGCCCACAGGTGGCATCCACAGATACGCAGTATTTT
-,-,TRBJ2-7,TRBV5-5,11,CASSLAGEQYF,TGTGCCAGCAGCTTGGCGGGGGAGCAGTACTTC
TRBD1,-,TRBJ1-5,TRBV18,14,CASSRQGANQPQHF,TGTGCCAGCTCACGACAGGGGGCTAATCAGCCCCAGCATTTT
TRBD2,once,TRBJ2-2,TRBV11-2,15,CASSFMAGETGELFF,TGTGCCAGCAGCTTTATGGCGGGAGAGACCGGGGAGCTGTTTTTT
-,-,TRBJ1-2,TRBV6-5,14,CASSFTGRAYGYTF,TGTGCCAGCAGTTTTACGGGCAGGGCCTATGGCTACACCTTC
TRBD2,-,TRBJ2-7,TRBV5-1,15,CASSRGAGGTYEQYF,TGCGCCAGCAGCCGGGGAGCGGGGGGCACCTACGAGCAGTACTTC
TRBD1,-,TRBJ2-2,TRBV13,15,CASSSGTGGNGELFF,TGTGCCAGCAGCTCCGGGACAGGGGGCAACGGGGAGCTGTTTTTT
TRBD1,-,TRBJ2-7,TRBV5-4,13,CASSLGQGDEQYF,TGTGCCAGCAGCCTAGGACAGGGGGACGAGCAGTACTTC
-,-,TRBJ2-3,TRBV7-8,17,CASSPAAAPPPTDTQYF,TGTGCCAGCAGCCCGGCGGCAGCACCTCCGCCCACAGATACGCAGTATTTT
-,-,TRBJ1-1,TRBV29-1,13,CSVGGSGNTEAFF,TGCAGCGTGGGGGGATCGGGAAACACTGAAGCTTTCTTT
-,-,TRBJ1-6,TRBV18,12,CASSSPGSPLHF,TGTGCCAGCTCTTCGCCCGGTTCACCCCTCCACTTT
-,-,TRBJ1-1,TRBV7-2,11,CASSLHTEAFF,TGTGCCAGCAGCCTCCACACTGAAGCTTTCTTT